This T cell receptor (beta chain) was recovered during a study of shared clonotypes between healthy human individuals. Findings of the study overall: Measured sharing among donors was expected to vary with sequencing depth. Naive CD4 clonotypes were shared across a handful of donors at 5% to 6%.

TCRdb keeps only in-frame clones here, not all; method: immunoSEQ multiplex PCR. The profile shows roughly 1,500,000 clones, 95% to 99% of them singletons. As regards this clone: Its matching antigen is unknown.

This CDR3 comprises 15 residues. Trimming removed 3 bases from V and 5 bases from J; junction bases left unmatched: 8. Germline lookup yields CDR1 SGHRS and CDR2 YFSETQ. Sequenced: naive CD4+ T cells sorted from blood. Noted subset: CD45RA+ positively selected. The receptor was derived from a man aged 30 to 45 in good health. The chain uses TRBV5-1 and TRBJ2-1; 7 bases are a match to TRBD2. CDR3 DNA sequence: TGCGCCAGCAGCTGGGGGGGTTTACAAAACAATGAGCAGTTCTTC. Protein sequence: CASSWGGLQNNEQFF.